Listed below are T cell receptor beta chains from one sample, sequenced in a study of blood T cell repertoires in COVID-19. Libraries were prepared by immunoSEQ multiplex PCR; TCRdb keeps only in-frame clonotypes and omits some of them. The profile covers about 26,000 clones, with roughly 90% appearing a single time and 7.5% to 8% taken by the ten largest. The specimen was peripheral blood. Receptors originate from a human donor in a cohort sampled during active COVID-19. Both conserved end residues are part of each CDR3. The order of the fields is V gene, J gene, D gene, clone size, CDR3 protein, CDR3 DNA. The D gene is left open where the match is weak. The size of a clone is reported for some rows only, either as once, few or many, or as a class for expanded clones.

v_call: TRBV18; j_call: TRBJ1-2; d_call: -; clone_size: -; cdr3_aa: CASTRTEGYGYTF; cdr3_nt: TGTGCCAGCACACGGACAGAAGGCTATGGCTACACCTTC
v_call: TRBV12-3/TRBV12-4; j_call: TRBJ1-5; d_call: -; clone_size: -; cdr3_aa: CASSPTASQPQHF; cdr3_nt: TGTGCCAGCAGCCCGACAGCCTCTCAGCCCCAGCATTTT
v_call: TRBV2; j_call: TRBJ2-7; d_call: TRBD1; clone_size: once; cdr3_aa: CASNRDRASYEQYF; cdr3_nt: TGTGCCAGCAACAGGGACAGGGCGTCCTACGAGCAGTACTTC
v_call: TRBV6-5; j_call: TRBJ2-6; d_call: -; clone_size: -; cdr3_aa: CASTQVRGANVLTF; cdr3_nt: TGTGCCAGCACCCAGGTCCGTGGGGCCAACGTCCTGACTTTC
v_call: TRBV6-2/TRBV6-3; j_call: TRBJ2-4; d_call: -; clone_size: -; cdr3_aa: CASSRQGNIQYF; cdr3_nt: TGTGCCAGCAGTCGTCAGGGTAACATTCAGTACTTC
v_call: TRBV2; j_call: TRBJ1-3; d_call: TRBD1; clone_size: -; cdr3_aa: CASRFELQGTSGNTIYF; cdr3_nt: TGTGCCAGCAGGTTCGAATTACAGGGGACCTCTGGAAACACCATATATTTT
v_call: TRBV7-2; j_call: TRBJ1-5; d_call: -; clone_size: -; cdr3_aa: CASSLDYSNQPQHF; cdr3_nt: TGTGCCAGCAGCTTAGACTATAGCAATCAGCCCCAGCATTTT
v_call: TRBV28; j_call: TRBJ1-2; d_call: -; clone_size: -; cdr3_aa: CASSAEAQGRYGYTF; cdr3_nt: TGTGCCAGCAGTGCCGAAGCTCAGGGGCGCTATGGCTACACCTTC
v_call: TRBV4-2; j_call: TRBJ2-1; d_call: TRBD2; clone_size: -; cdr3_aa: CASSRGLAGGPYNEQFF; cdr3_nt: TGTGCCAGCAGCCGGGGACTAGCGGGAGGGCCTTACAATGAGCAGTTCTTC
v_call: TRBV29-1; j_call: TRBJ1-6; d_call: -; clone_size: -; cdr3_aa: CSVARDENSPLHF; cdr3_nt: TGCAGCGTTGCCCGGGATGAGAATTCACCCCTCCACTTT
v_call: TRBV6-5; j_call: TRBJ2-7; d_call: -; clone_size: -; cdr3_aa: CASSYSRWLNYEQYF; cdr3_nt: TGTGCCAGCAGTTACTCGCGGTGGCTCAACTACGAGCAGTACTTC
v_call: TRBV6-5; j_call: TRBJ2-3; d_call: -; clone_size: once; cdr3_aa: CASSGDNPGADTQYF; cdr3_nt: TGTGCCAGCAGCGGCGACAACCCCGGGGCAGATACGCAGTATTTT
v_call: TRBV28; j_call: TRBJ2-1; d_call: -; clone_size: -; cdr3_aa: CASSSTGLQFF; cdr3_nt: TGTGCCAGCAGTTCGACAGGTTTGCAGTTCTTC
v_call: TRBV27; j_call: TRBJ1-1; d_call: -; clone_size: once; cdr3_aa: CASSFGGSSTEAFF; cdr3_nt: TGTGCCAGCAGTTTTGGGGGCTCGAGCACTGAAGCTTTCTTT
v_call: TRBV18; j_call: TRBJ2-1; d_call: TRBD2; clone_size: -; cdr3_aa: CASSPQSGSAYNEQFF; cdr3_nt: TGTGCCAGCTCACCACAAAGCGGGAGCGCCTACAATGAGCAGTTCTTC
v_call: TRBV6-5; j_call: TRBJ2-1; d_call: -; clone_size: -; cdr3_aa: CASSYSRNLSYNEQFF; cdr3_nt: TGTGCCAGCAGTTACTCGAGGAACCTTTCCTACAATGAGCAGTTCTTC
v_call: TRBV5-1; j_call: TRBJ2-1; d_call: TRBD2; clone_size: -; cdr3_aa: CASSLAGGGAFNNEQFF; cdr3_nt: TGCGCCAGCAGCTTGGCGGGCGGGGGGGCCTTCAACAATGAGCAGTTCTTC
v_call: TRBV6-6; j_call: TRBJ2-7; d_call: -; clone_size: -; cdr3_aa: CASSPDSSSYEQYF; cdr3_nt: TGTGCCAGCAGCCCGGACAGCAGCTCCTACGAGCAGTACTTC
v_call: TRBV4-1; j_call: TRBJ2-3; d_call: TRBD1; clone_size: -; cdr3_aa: CASSQGPTGVDTQYF; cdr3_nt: TGCGCCAGCAGCCAAGGACCTACAGGGGTAGATACGCAGTATTTT
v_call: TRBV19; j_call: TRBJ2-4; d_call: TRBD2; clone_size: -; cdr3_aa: CASSSSRAGGIAKNIQYF; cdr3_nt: TGTGCCAGTAGTTCATCCCGAGCGGGGGGGATAGCCAAAAACATTCAGTACTTC
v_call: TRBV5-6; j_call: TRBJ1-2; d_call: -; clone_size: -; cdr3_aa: CASSSRGVMVYGYTF; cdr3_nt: TGTGCCAGCAGCTCAAGGGGTGTCATGGTCTATGGCTACACCTTC
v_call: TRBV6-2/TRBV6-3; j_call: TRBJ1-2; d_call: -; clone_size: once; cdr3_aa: CASSYYRVSYGYTF; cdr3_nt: TGTGCCAGCAGTTACTACAGGGTGAGCTATGGCTACACCTTC
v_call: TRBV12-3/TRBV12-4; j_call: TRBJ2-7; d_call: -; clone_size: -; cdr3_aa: CASTLAAGEQYF; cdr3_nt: TGTGCCAGCACTTTGGCGGCGGGCGAGCAGTACTTC
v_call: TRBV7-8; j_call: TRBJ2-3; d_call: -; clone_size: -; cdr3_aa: CASSLSGLTDTQYF; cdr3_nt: TGTGCCAGCAGCTTATCAGGCCTCACAGATACGCAGTATTTT
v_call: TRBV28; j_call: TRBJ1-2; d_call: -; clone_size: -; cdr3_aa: CASREGVNYGYTF; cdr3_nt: TGTGCCAGCAGGGAGGGAGTTAACTATGGCTACACCTTC
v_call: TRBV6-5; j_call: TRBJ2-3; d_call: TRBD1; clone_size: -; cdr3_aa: CASKRGQGRADTQYF; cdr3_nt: TGTGCCAGCAAACGGGGACAGGGGAGAGCGGATACGCAGTATTTT
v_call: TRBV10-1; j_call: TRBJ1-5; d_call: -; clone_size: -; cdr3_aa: CASSRVEKVVGGRNQPQHF; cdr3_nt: TGCGCCAGCAGCCGAGTAGAGAAGGTGGTAGGGGGAAGGAATCAGCCCCAGCATTTT
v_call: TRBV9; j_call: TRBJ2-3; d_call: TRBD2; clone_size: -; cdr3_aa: CASSAMGGTDTQYF; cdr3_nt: TGTGCCAGCAGCGCCATGGGAGGGACAGATACGCAGTATTTT
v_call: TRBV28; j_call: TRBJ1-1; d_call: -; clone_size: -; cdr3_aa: CASSLGLRWTEAFF; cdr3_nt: TGTGCCAGCAGTTTAGGACTTAGGTGGACTGAAGCTTTCTTT
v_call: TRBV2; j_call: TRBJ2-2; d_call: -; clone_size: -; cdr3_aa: CASRTLVTGELFF; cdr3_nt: TGTGCCAGCAGAACCCTAGTCACCGGGGAGCTGTTTTTT
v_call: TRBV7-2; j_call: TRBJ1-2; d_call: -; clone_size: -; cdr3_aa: CASSLGRSGIGGYTF; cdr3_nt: TGTGCCAGCAGCTTAGGCAGGAGCGGGATCGGCGGCTACACCTTC
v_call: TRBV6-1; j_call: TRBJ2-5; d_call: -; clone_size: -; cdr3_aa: CASSGRVGAGEQTQYF; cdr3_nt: TGTGCCAGCAGTGGCAGGGTCGGGGCAGGGGAGCAGACCCAGTACTTC
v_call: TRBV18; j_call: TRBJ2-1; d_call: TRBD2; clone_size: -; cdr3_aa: CASSPQTSRNEQFF; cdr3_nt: TGTGCCAGCTCACCTCAGACTAGCCGGAATGAGCAGTTCTTC
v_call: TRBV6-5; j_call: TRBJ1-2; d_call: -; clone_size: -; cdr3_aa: CASSRGRDGYTF; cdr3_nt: TGTGCCAGCAGCAGGGGTAGAGACGGCTACACCTTC
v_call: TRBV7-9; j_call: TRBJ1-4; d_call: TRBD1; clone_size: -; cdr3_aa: CASSSRTGGEKLFF; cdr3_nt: TGTGCCAGCAGCTCCAGGACAGGGGGTGAAAAACTGTTTTTT
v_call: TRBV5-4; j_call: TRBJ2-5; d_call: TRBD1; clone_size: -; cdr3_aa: CASSFGQGGEETQYF; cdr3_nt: TGTGCCAGCAGCTTTGGACAGGGGGGAGAAGAGACCCAGTACTTC
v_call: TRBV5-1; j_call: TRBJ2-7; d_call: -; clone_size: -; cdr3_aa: CASSSGPTTYEQYF; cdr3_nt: TGCGCCAGCAGCTCCGGACCGACTACCTACGAGCAGTACTTC
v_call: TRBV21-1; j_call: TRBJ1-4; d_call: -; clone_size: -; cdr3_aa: CASSKEGRPNEKLFF; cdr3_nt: TGTGCCAGCAGCAAAGAGGGGCGGCCTAATGAAAAACTGTTTTTT
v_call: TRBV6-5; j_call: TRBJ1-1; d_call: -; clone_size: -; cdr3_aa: CATPGTGYSEAFF; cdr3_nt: TGTGCCACCCCCGGCACAGGGTATTCTGAAGCTTTCTTT
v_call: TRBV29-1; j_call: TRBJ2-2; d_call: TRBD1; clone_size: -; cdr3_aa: CSVVRGLTGELFF; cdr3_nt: TGCAGCGTTGTCAGGGGGCTCACCGGGGAGCTGTTTTTT